The clone carrying this T cell receptor (beta chain) was seen a single time. In the authors' workflow: Reference gene primers were amplified, and this amplification served to estimate nucleated cell counts. The data were produced by immunoSEQ multiplex PCR, yet TCRdb's version contains in-frame clones alone and is incomplete. V and J calls and clone size follow that table, whereas D and trimming were derived from the DNA. Of 300,000 or so clones in the sample, more than 80% were seen once. CDR1 is KGHSH and CDR2 is LQKENI in the germline V gene. V was clipped by 4 bases and J by 7 bases; unmatched bases: 12. The CDR3 is 15 residues long. The sample originates from a study of blood T cell repertoires in COVID-19. Study at large: Donors in the United States, Italy and Spain gave samples during acute or convalescent COVID-19. Sources were T cells, B-cell-depleted T cells, or PBMCs; the material itself was cDNA or gDNA.

Sequences were obtained from peripheral blood. This clonotype originated in a man between 18 and 29 years old who had recovered from COVID-19. The V and J genes are TRBV18 and TRBJ1-2; 7 positions match TRBD1. The CDR3 DNA reads as TGTGCCAGCTCACTAAACCGGGACAGCACGGGTGGCTACACCTTC. It yields the protein CASSLNRDSTGGYTF.